The 26 T cell receptor beta chains below come from one sample, sequenced in a study of beta chain features in type 1 diabetes (dated 2018 in TCRdb). Library preparation was by the immunoSEQ multiplex PCR assay. The High Capacity cDNA Reverse Transcription Kit was used to reverse transcribe all of the isolated RNA, meaning that expressed TCRB transcripts were what got sequenced. TCRdb's version of the immuneACCESS table is confined to in-frame rearrangements and falls short of the full clone set. An unresolved V gene accounts for under half of the shortfall where checked; the remainder is of unknown origin. The table for this sample lists around 300,000 clones; about 7.8% of them were counted only once. Under 1.3% of the sample lies in the top ten. The specimen sequenced was central memory CD4+ T cells from blood. The receptors stem from a woman under 30 in good health.

This clone has only a few counts. The chain links TRBV28 to TRBJ2-1; no firm D call. The CDR3 covers 13 residues. Looked up from germline, CDR1 is MDHEN and CDR2 is SYDVKM. V was shortened by 7 bases and J by 10 bases, with 17 bases between the two germline ends. CDR3 loop: CASMETVVGEQFF. CDR3 DNA: TGTGCCAGCATGGAGACGGTCGTCGGAGAGCAGTTCTTC.

This clone was detected a few times. The chain joins TRBV6-6 to TRBJ2-7; 7 positions agree with TRBD1. The CDR3 runs 15 residues. Germline loops: CDR1 MNHNY, CDR2 SVGAGI (reference sequence). V was pared by 2 bases and J by 3 bases, with 7 bases of the junction left unmatched. The CDR3, as DNA: TGTGCCAGCAGTTACGGCGGACAGGTAATCTACGAGCAGTACGTC. Encoded protein: CASSYGGQVIYEQYV.

This rearrangement joins TRBV5-5 to TRBJ2-1, with D unclear. V shed 5 bases and J shed 2 bases, with 17 bases lying between them. Looked up from germline, CDR1 is SGHKS and CDR2 is YYEKEE (reference sequence). The CDR3 loop spans 16 amino acids. The CDR3 DNA is TGTGCCAGCAGTTTACGCCTAGTTGTAACCTACAATGAGCAGTTCTTC. Amino acids: CASSLRLVVTYNEQFF.

The chain combines TRBV23-1 with TRBJ1-2; tentative D call: TRBD1 (6 bases). TRBV23-1 is sorted into the ORF group, with uncertain function. Trimming took off 3 bases at V and 5 bases at J, with 10 bases between the two ends. The CDR3 totals 13 residues. This chain's CDR3 is CASSQAGVYGYTF. CDR3 sequence (DNA): TGCGCCAGCAGTCAGGCAGGGGTGTATGGCTACACCTTC.

In this sample, this clone turned up a few times. The chain recombines TRBV11-3 with TRBJ2-7, with D uncertain. The length of the CDR3 is 13 residues. V lost 2 bases and J 1 base, leaving 6 bases between the germline ends. The germline V gene encodes CDR1 SGHNT and CDR2 YENEEA. CDR3 loop: CASSLSRSYEQYF. The CDR3 DNA reads as TGTGCCAGCAGCTTATCACGGTCCTACGAGCAGTACTTC.

In its sample, this clone was seen a few times. The chain uses TRBV5-6 and TRBJ2-7; D might be TRBD1 or TRBD2, each matching 5 bases. V was clipped by 4 bases and J by 4 bases, with 12 bases between them. The CDR3 loop spans 13 amino acids. Germline CDR1 SGHDT, CDR2 YYEEEE. The CDR3: CASSIRDGYEQYF. In DNA, the CDR3 is TGTGCCAGCAGCATCCGGGACGGTTACGAGCAGTACTTC.

This clone has only a few counts. The rearrangement uses TRBV4-2 and TRBJ2-5, with D possibly matching TRBD2 (6 bases). The germline V and J ends were trimmed by 5 bases and 2 bases, with 12 bases remaining between them. The CDR3 is made up of 14 amino acids. Germline assignment: CDR1 LGHNA and CDR2 YNFKEQ. The DNA for the CDR3 is TGTGCCAGCAGCTTGCGGGGAAGGCAAGAGACCCAGTACTTC. Its translation: CASSLRGRQETQYF.

This clone turned up a few times. The J gene is TRBJ2-3, the V gene TRBV4-3; 10 bases align to TRBD1. CDR3 length equals 15 residues. With 5 bases clipped from V and 8 bases from J, the junction kept 10 bases outside the gene matches. CDR1 is LGHNA, CDR2 YSLEER, per germline. As DNA, the CDR3 is TGCGCCAGCAGCTTTGCCGACAGGGGGCTAGGTACGCAGTATTTT. Amino acids: CASSFADRGLGTQYF.

This clone was detected only a few times. The chain uses TRBV19 and TRBJ1-5; no definite D call. Germline-derived CDR1 and CDR2 are LNHDA and SQIVND (reference sequence). CDR3 size: 13 residues. Trimming took off 3 bases at V and 9 bases at J, with 12 bases between the two ends. CDR3 sequence: CASSISSGWPQHF. In nucleotides, the CDR3 is TGTGCCAGTAGTATTAGCAGCGGCTGGCCCCAGCATTTT.

The rearrangement links TRBV7-2 to TRBJ2-2, with D hard to call. V was cut by 2 bases and J by 0 bases, with 7 bases left in between. The CDR3 contains 15 residues. Germline CDR1 is SGHTA and CDR2 is FQGNSA. For the CDR3, the DNA is TGTGCCAGCAGCTTAAATGGGGCGAACACCGGGGAGCTGTTTTTT. Its translation: CASSLNGANTGELFF.

This clone was observed a handful of times. The rearrangement uses TRBV29-1 and TRBJ2-7; tentatively, D is TRBD1 (6 bases). Germline V gives CDR1 SQVTM, CDR2 ANQGSEA. The CDR3 runs 15 residues. Trimming pared 0 bases from V and 3 bases from J, leaving 15 bases between. Here the CDR3 reads CSVEEGHTPNYEQYF. The CDR3 DNA reads TGCAGCGTTGAAGAGGGACACACCCCTAACTACGAGCAGTACTTC.

The chain combines TRBV27 with TRBJ1-4; no definite D call. Germline V lookup: CDR1 MNHEY, CDR2 SMNVEV (reference sequence). The CDR3 extends over 10 amino acids. V was trimmed by 8 bases and J by 14 bases, leaving 12 bases between them. The CDR3 nucleotides read TGTGCCAGCGGCCTTCTCCAGCTGTTTTTT. The encoded protein is CASGLLQLFF.

This clone turned up a few times. This chain connects TRBV30 to TRBJ2-1; 13 bases are a match to TRBD2. Unmatched junction bases numbered 7, after V lost 2 bases and J lost 9 bases. The CDR3 is 15 amino acids. Germline V gene data show CDR1 as GTSNPN and CDR2 as SVGIG (reference sequence). The CDR3 bases are TGTGCCTGGAGTTCCGGGACTAGCGGGAAAGGTGAGCAGTTCTTC. The encoded protein is CAWSSGTSGKGEQFF.

The chain has TRBV28 and TRBJ2-7; D perhaps matches TRBD1 (5 bases). CDR1 is MDHEN, CDR2 SYDVKM, per germline. Trimming removed 4 bases at V and 1 base at J, with 8 bases between. This CDR3 is built from 13 residues. The CDR3 here is CASSWGPSYEQYV. The CDR3, as DNA: TGTGCCAGCAGTTGGGGCCCTTCCTACGAGCAGTACGTC.

The chain couples TRBV27 to TRBJ2-7; D not certain. V lost 4 bases and J 1 base, leaving 26 bases between the germline ends. Germline loops: CDR1 MNHEY, CDR2 SMNVEV (reference sequence). The length of the CDR3 is 19 residues. The CDR3 DNA follows: TGTGCCAGCAGTTACCGAGCCCAGCCTCTGGTAGGATCTTCCTACGAGCAGTACTTC. It yields the protein CASSYRAQPLVGSSYEQYF.

Of note for this clone: At one boundary the junction diverges from the germline segment, which might be a read error. V gene TRBV10-3 combines with J gene TRBJ2-3; D tentatively reads TRBD1 or TRBD2 (5 bases each). This CDR3 contains 14 residues. Germline CDR1 and CDR2: ENHRY and SYGVKD. CDR3 coding DNA: TGTGCCAGCAGTCTAATCGGGGCCACAGATACGCAGTATTTT. Its protein is CASSLIGATDTQYF.

The V call is TRBV5-1, the J call TRBJ2-2, with D possibly TRBD2 on 5 matching bases. This CDR3 spans 13 amino acids. Trimming took 6 bases from V and 3 from J, leaving 9 bases between them. Germline V gene lookup returns CDR1 SGHRS and CDR2 YFSETQ. The CDR3 region has the DNA TGCGCCAGCACCCCCGGGGACACCGGGGAGCTGTTTTTT. Encoded protein: CASTPGDTGELFF. Based on the CDR3 plus reference TRBV5-1 and TRBJ2-2, the full variable domain is KAGVTQTPRYLIKTRGQQVTLSCSPISGHRSVSWYQQTPGQGLQFLFEYFSETQRNKGNFPGRFSGRQFSNSRSEMNVSTLELGDSALYLCASTPGDTGELFFGEGSRLTVL.

This clone was recorded a few times. The chain carries TRBV2 and TRBJ2-1; 8 bases agree with TRBD2. Germline V gene sequence: CDR1 SNHLY, CDR2 FYNNEI. The V segment lost 8 bases and the J segment 3 bases; nucleotides outside the gene matches: 12. The CDR3 runs to 16 residues. DNA of the CDR3: TGTGCCAGCCGACCGTTCGGGACTAGTTTCTACAATGAGCAGTTCTTC. This translates into CASRPFGTSFYNEQFF.

This clone was counted between two and nine times. V gene TRBV7-3 combines with J gene TRBJ2-2; D remains ambiguous. Trimming took 6 bases from V and 2 from J, leaving 4 bases between them. CDR3 length: 12 residues. CDR1 is SGHTA, CDR2 FQGTGA, per germline. CDR3 loop: CASSTNTGELFF. DNA of the CDR3: TGTGCCAGCAGTACAAACACCGGGGAGCTGTTTTTT.

With respect to this clone: An end of the junction differs from the germline gene, which may be a read error. The gene calls are TRBV5-1 and TRBJ1-4, with no clear D. There are 15 residues in the CDR3. Germline values: CDR1 SGHRS, CDR2 YFSETQ. The CDR3 sequence is CASSHPPGGLRKLFF. The CDR3 region has the DNA TGTGCCAGCAGCCATCCTCCGGGTGGATTAAGGAAACTGTTTTTT.

The chain employs TRBV6-5 and TRBJ2-7; D tentatively fits TRBD1 or TRBD2 (7 bases each). The V end was cut by 5 bases, the J end by 5 bases, with 16 bases between. CDR3 length: 14 residues. CDR1 is MNHEY, CDR2 SVGAGI, per germline. The CDR3 nucleotides are TGTGCCAGCAGTGGCAGGGGGGGACTTCACGAGCAGTACTTC. Translating it yields CASSGRGGLHEQYF.

The chain couples TRBV7-9 to TRBJ2-6; D gene unclear. This CDR3 contains 17 residues. CDR1 SEHNR and CDR2 FQNEAQ come from the germline V gene (reference sequence). The V end lost 4 bases, the J end lost 2 bases, and 15 bases lay between the germline ends. The CDR3 DNA reads TGTGCCAGCAGCTCGCCTACGTTAAATACTGGGGCCAACGTCCTGACTTTC. Translation: CASSSPTLNTGANVLTF.

This clone has just a few counts. This sequence joins TRBV5-6 and TRBJ1-1; D uncertain. Per germline, CDR1 SGHDT and CDR2 YYEEEE. The CDR3 is 14 amino acids. V lost 0 bases to trimming and J lost 1 base, with 7 bases between them. The CDR3 coding sequence is TGTGCCAGCAGCTTGGGAGCCCGGAACACTGAAGCTTTCTTT. Encoded protein: CASSLGARNTEAFF.

The CDR3 coding sequence is TGTGCCAGCAGCTTAGATGCACAGCGCGGGAATGAGCAGTTCTTC. Its translation: CASSLDAQRGNEQFF. The chain employs TRBV2 and TRBJ2-1, with D tentatively TRBD2 (5 bases). CDR3 length: 15 amino acids. The germline V and J ends were trimmed by 6 bases and 7 bases, with 19 bases remaining between them. The germline V gene has CDR1 SNHLY and CDR2 FYNNEI.

This clone has just a few counts. This may be a read error, as it is one base from a much larger clone. The rearrangement links TRBV7-8 to TRBJ1-1; D gene ambiguous. The CDR3 spans 13 residues. The germline V gene encodes CDR1 SGHVS and CDR2 FQNEAQ. V dropped 1 base and J dropped 4 bases, with 7 bases sitting between them. The CDR3 sequence: CASSLDGGTEAFF. CDR3 DNA: TGTGCCAGCAGCTTAGACGGAGGCACTGAAGCTTTCTTT.

The chain recombines TRBV15 with TRBJ1-1, with unresolved D. Germline V gives CDR1 LNHNV, CDR2 YYDKDF (reference sequence). Trimming stripped 0 bases from V and 1 base from J, with 12 bases between. The length of the CDR3 is 16 residues. The CDR3 bases are TGTGCCACCAGCAGAGACCCCCGATCCGGGAACACTGAAGCTTTCTTT. It codes for CATSRDPRSGNTEAFF.